The 5 T cell receptor beta chains in this list originate from one sample, sequenced in a study of control samples from healthy donors and cancer patients. Sequencing was performed with immunoSEQ multiplex PCR; in TCRdb, only in-frame clones are kept and a portion is missing. This repertoire shows around 82,000 clones, about 89% found once; its top ten account for 7.2%. Sequenced: blood. The receptors were sampled from a man over 45 in good health.

This clone has only one observation. The chain has TRBV11-2 and TRBJ2-3; possibly TRBD2 for D (6 bases). This CDR3 has 14 amino acids. Looked up from germline, CDR1 is SGHAT and CDR2 is FQNNGV. The V end lost 4 bases, the J end lost 9 bases, and 17 bases lay between the germline ends. This CDR3 is CASSSTRERKTQYF. Written as DNA, the CDR3 is TGTGCCAGCAGCTCGACCCGGGAGCGCAAGACGCAGTATTTT.

DNA for the CDR3: TGTGCCAGCAGTCGGAGCGGGACAGGCCTCAATCAGCCCCAGCATTTT. Translating gives CASSRSGTGLNQPQHF. The chain employs TRBV7-9 and TRBJ1-5, with 8 bases matching TRBD1. The junction had 10 bases not matched to a gene; V was cut back by 6 bases and J by 3 bases. Germline V gene data show CDR1 as SEHNR and CDR2 as FQNEAQ (reference sequence). This CDR3 contains 16 residues.

In DNA, the CDR3 is TGTGCCAGCAGCGACACAGGATACGAGCAGTACTTC. It is translated as CASSDTGYEQYF. The genes are TRBV6-2 or TRBV6-3 and TRBJ2-7; D might be TRBD1 (5 bases). CDR1 is MNHEY and CDR2 is SVGEGT in the germline V gene. V gave up 6 bases and J gave up 4 bases, with 10 bases separating them. The CDR3 is made up of 12 amino acids.

The count of this clone is one. The chain combines TRBV5-1 with TRBJ2-2; maybe TRBD2 (6 bases). This CDR3 has 15 residues. Per germline, CDR1 SGHRS and CDR2 YFSETQ. With 0 bases removed from V and 2 bases from J, the gap between germline ends came to 8 bases. CDR3 residues: CASSLAGENTGELFF. The CDR3, as DNA: TGCGCCAGCAGCTTGGCGGGGGAAAACACCGGGGAGCTGTTTTTT.

V usage is TRBV3-1 (or the pseudogene TRBV3-2) and J usage is TRBJ2-3; 9 bases fit TRBD2. J was trimmed by 2 bases and V by 2 bases; bases with no gene match: 8. CDR1 and CDR2 from the germline V gene are LGHDT and YNNKEL (reference sequence). There are 17 residues in the CDR3. The CDR3 spells CASSQLSGSSPTDTQYF. The CDR3 DNA follows: TGTGCCAGCAGCCAACTTAGCGGGAGCTCTCCCACAGATACGCAGTATTTT.